One and the same sample provided the 6 T cell receptor beta chains below, sequenced in a study of early T cells in non-severe SARS-CoV-2 infection. TCRdb reprocessed the 5' RACE reads with MiXCR, giving one entry per CDR3 protein. This table has roughly 120,000 distinct CDR3 sequences, about 15% appearing once. The sample consisted of whole blood. These receptor sequences come from an adult who was a healthcare worker with PCR-confirmed SARS-CoV-2 infection or an uninfected control (not recorded which).

There are a few counts of this clonotype. V and J are TRBV12-3 or TRBV12-4 and TRBJ1-1; D gene uncertain. CDR3 length equals 13 residues. V lost 1 base and J lost 4, with 7 bases in between. CDR3 in DNA: TGTGCCAGCAGTTTAGGATTACTCACTGAAGCTTTCTTT. It translates to CASSLGLLTEAFF.

V gene TRBV30 combines with J gene TRBJ1-3; D not certain. Looked up from germline, CDR1 is GTSNPN and CDR2 is SVGIG (reference sequence). The ends were cut back, 6 bases at V and 0 bases at J, with 6 bases in the middle. The CDR3 is 12 amino acids. For the CDR3, the DNA is TGTGCCTGCGGGAACTCTGGAAACACCATATATTTT. Translated: CACGNSGNTIYF. Full variable domain (missing parts from reference TRBV30 and TRBJ1-3): SQTIHQWPATLVQPVGSPLSLECTVEGTSNPNLYWYRQAAGRGLQLLFYSVGIGQISSEVPQNLSASRPQDRQFILSSKKLLLSDSGFYLCACGNSGNTIYFGEGSWLTVV.

This chain uses TRBV5-5 with TRBJ2-7; perhaps TRBD2 as D (5 bases). V lost 1 base and J 0 bases, leaving 11 bases between the germline ends. Germline values: CDR1 SGHKS, CDR2 YYEKEE (reference sequence). The CDR3 extends over 15 amino acids. The CDR3 region has the DNA TGTGCCAGCAGCTTGCTTCAGACTACCTCCTACGAGCAGTACTTC. Translation: CASSLLQTTSYEQYF.

This clonotype occurred a few times. The V and J genes are TRBV7-8 and TRBJ2-3, with 9 bases aligning to TRBD2. Germline values: CDR1 SGHVS, CDR2 FQNEAQ. Trimming removed 5 bases from V and 2 bases from J; junction bases left unmatched: 11. This CDR3 has 17 residues. The CDR3 loop is CASSVVAGVRDTDTQYF. CDR3 nucleotide sequence: TGTGCCAGCAGCGTCGTAGCGGGGGTTCGCGACACAGATACGCAGTATTTT.

The rearrangement links TRBV4-2 to TRBJ1-5; possibly TRBD1 for D (6 bases). Germline CDR1 LGHNA, CDR2 YNFKEQ. This CDR3 is 15 amino acids long. V shed 1 base and J shed 4 bases, with 11 bases lying between them. CDR3 region: CASSQGGGGNQPQHF. DNA for the CDR3: TGTGCCAGCAGCCAAGGGGGAGGGGGAAATCAGCCCCAGCATTTT.

This clonotype was observed a handful of times. The J gene is TRBJ2-2, the V gene TRBV3-1; D not certain. V was cut by 3 bases and J by 2 bases, with 1 base left in between. Per the germline V gene, CDR1 is LGHDT and CDR2 is YNNKEL (reference sequence). The CDR3 is 12 amino acids. CDR3 DNA sequence: TGTGCCAGCAGCCACAACACCGGGGAGCTGTTTTTT. Its protein is CASSHNTGELFF.